One sample yielded the 24 T cell receptor beta chains listed below, sequenced in a study of identical twins. TCRdb used MiXCR to reprocess the 5' RACE reads, holding one entry per CDR3 protein. Counted here are around 1.7 million distinct CDR3 sequences, roughly a third occurring once; the ten biggest clones make up around 0.25%. Source material: cord blood. The receptors stem from a newborn girl in good health.

The chain couples TRBV28 to TRBJ2-1; no definite D call. CDR3 length: 13 amino acids. CDR1 and CDR2 from the germline V gene are MDHEN and SYDVKM. Trimming pared 3 bases from V and 7 bases from J, leaving 10 bases between. CDR3 DNA sequence: TGTGCCAGCAGTTTTAGGCTACCGAATGAGCAGTTCTTC. Translating it yields CASSFRLPNEQFF.

This clonotype was observed once. This rearrangement joins TRBV18 to TRBJ2-3; possibly TRBD2 for D (6 bases). The V gene's germline CDR1 is KGHSH and CDR2 LQKENI. The CDR3 loop spans 15 amino acids. Trimming took 3 bases from V and 3 from J, leaving 13 bases between them. CDR3 loop: CASSPAGKATDTQYF. Here the CDR3 DNA reads TGTGCCAGCTCACCGGCGGGAAAGGCGACAGATACGCAGTATTTT.

A single count supports this clonotype. CDR3 protein: CASSLCRCSPNQPQHF. In DNA, the CDR3 is TGTGCCAGCAGTTTATGCCGGTGTAGTCCCAATCAGCCCCAGCATTTT. The V and J genes are TRBV12-3 or TRBV12-4 and TRBJ1-5, with D uncertain. V lost 2 bases, J lost 3 bases, and 14 bases lay in between. The CDR3 has 16 amino acids.

A few counts support this clonotype. The chain has TRBV4-2 and TRBJ2-3, with D maybe TRBD2 (5 bases). This CDR3 is built from 19 residues. Germline CDR1 LGHNA, CDR2 YNFKEQ. Trimming removed 2 bases at V and 4 bases at J, with 25 bases between. CDR3 loop: CASSQRPDFGWEQADTQYF. CDR3 bases: TGTGCCAGCAGCCAACGCCCCGATTTTGGATGGGAGCAGGCAGATACGCAGTATTTT.

V is TRBV2 and J is TRBJ2-3; perhaps D is TRBD1 or TRBD2 (6 bases each). Trimming stripped 8 bases from V and 0 bases from J, with 12 bases between. The CDR3 consists of 14 residues. Germline V lookup: CDR1 SNHLY, CDR2 FYNNEI. Here the CDR3 DNA reads TGTGCCAGCGGGGGGCTAGTCAGCACAGATACGCAGTATTTT. This sequence encodes CASGGLVSTDTQYF. The full variable domain, its missing parts supplied by reference TRBV2 and TRBJ2-3, is EPEVTQTPSHQVTQMGQEVILRCVPISNHLYFYWYRQILGQKVEFLVSFYNNEISEKSEIFDDQFSVERPDGSNFTLKIRSTKLEDSAMYFCASGGLVSTDTQYFGPGTRLTVL.

The chain recombines TRBV28 with TRBJ2-3, with D unresolved. Germline V gene sequence: CDR1 MDHEN, CDR2 SYDVKM. The CDR3 sequence is 12 residues long. Trimming pared 6 bases from V and 6 bases from J, leaving 10 bases between. CDR3 nucleotide sequence: TGTGCCAGCAGGACCCATCTCGATACGCAGTATTTT. Translating it yields CASRTHLDTQYF. The full variable domain, rest sourced from reference TRBV28 and TRBJ2-3, is DVKVTQSSRYLVKRTGEKVFLECVQDMDHENMFWYRQDPGLGLRLIYFSYDVKMKEKGDIPEGYSVSREKKERFSLILESASTNQTSMYLCASRTHLDTQYFGPGTRLTVL.

The chain uses TRBV4-2 and TRBJ2-7, with 7 bases fitting TRBD2. V gave up 1 base and J gave up 2 bases; unmatched junction bases: 11. Germline V gene lookup returns CDR1 LGHNA and CDR2 YNFKEQ. This CDR3 spans 17 amino acids. The CDR3 sequence: CASSQVPRSGAPYEQYF. CDR3 nucleotide sequence: TGTGCCAGCAGCCAAGTCCCCCGGAGCGGGGCCCCCTACGAGCAGTACTTC.

CDR3 sequence reads: CSATTSGTGTDTQYF. The CDR3 nucleotides are TGCAGTGCTACAACCTCCGGGACTGGCACAGATACGCAGTATTTT. J is TRBJ2-3 and V is TRBV20-1; the D gene is possibly TRBD2 (6 bases). V lost 4 bases to trimming and J lost 1 base, with 15 bases between them. The CDR3 has 15 amino acids. Germline CDR1 reads DFQATT; CDR2 reads SNEGSKA (reference sequence).

This clonotype was detected only a few times. V is TRBV6-2 or TRBV6-3 and J is TRBJ1-2; D might be TRBD1 (5 bases). The CDR3 totals 16 residues. Per germline, CDR1 MNHEY and CDR2 SVGEGT. V shed 1 base and J shed 4 bases, with 16 bases lying between them. The DNA of the CDR3 is TGTGCCAGCAGTTACTTGGACACTTACTTCCTCTATGGCTACACCTTC. The encoded protein is CASSYLDTYFLYGYTF.

The V call is TRBV18, the J call TRBJ1-5, with D tentatively TRBD1 (5 bases). Trimming took off 3 bases at V and 2 bases at J, with 14 bases between the two ends. Germline assignment: CDR1 KGHSH and CDR2 LQKENI. The CDR3 sequence is 16 residues long. In DNA form, the CDR3 reads TGTGCCAGCTCACCGTCGGGGACCCGGCGCAATCAGCCCCAGCATTTT. Its protein product is CASSPSGTRRNQPQHF. The full variable domain, rest sourced from reference TRBV18 and TRBJ1-5, is NAGVMQNPRHLVRRRGQEARLRCSPMKGHSHVYWYRQLPEEGLKFMVYLQKENIIDESGMPKERFSAEFPKEGPSILRIQQVVRGDSAAYFCASSPSGTRRNQPQHFGDGTRLSIL.

The chain joins TRBV10-3 to TRBJ1-1, with 8 nucleotides matching TRBD1. CDR1 ENHRY and CDR2 SYGVKD come from the germline V gene. The CDR3 spans 16 residues. V lost 6 bases, J lost 0 bases, and 9 bases stayed unmatched. CDR3 residues: CAISAGTGYMNTEAFF. In DNA, the CDR3 is TGTGCCATCAGCGCCGGGACAGGCTATATGAACACTGAAGCTTTCTTT.

Turning to this clonotype: At one end the junction does not follow the germline gene, possibly because of a read error. CDR3 sequence reads: CAGSVGTSAYNEQFF. The CDR3 DNA is TGTGCCGGCAGCGTCGGGACTAGCGCGTACAATGAGCAGTTCTTC. The V gene is TRBV4-2, the J gene TRBJ2-1; 10 bases agree with TRBD2. Germline CDR1 is LGHNA and CDR2 is YNFKEQ. CDR3 size: 15 residues.

J is TRBJ2-3 and V is TRBV7-8, with 11 bases identical to TRBD2. The CDR3 length is 16 residues. Germline V gives CDR1 SGHVS, CDR2 FQNEAQ. J gave up 4 bases and V 3 bases, and 6 bases lay outside the gene matches. DNA for the CDR3: TGTGCCAGCAGCTTCTTAGCGGGAGGGCCCTCAGATACGCAGTATTTT. This sequence encodes CASSFLAGGPSDTQYF.

This clonotype was seen only a few times. CDR3 in amino acids: CASSSGTYPYEQYF. CDR3 nucleotides: TGTGCCAGCAGTTCCGGGACATACCCCTACGAGCAGTACTTC. The chain uses TRBV28 and TRBJ2-4; D is possibly TRBD1 (6 bases). The end of the DNA aligns better with TRBJ2-7, so the J call may be wrong. Germline values: CDR1 MDHEN, CDR2 SYDVKM. The CDR3 is 14 amino acids.

In its sample, this clonotype was seen a few times. V usage is TRBV27 and J usage is TRBJ2-6; 8 positions agree with TRBD2. CDR1 and CDR2 from the germline V gene are MNHEY and SMNVEV (reference sequence). The length of the CDR3 is 19 residues. V shed 7 bases and J 2 bases; nucleotides not matched to a gene: 16. CDR3 nucleotides: TGTGCCAGCACCCGAAGGGGACTAGGGTCCCTTGCTGGGGCCAACGTCCTGACTTTC. This codes for CASTRRGLGSLAGANVLTF.

The rearrangement uses TRBV20-1 and TRBJ2-1; D is possibly TRBD1 or TRBD2 (6 bases each). The tail of the sequence fits TRBJ2-7 better, so the J call may be wrong. The CDR3 is 13 residues long. CDR1 and CDR2 (germline): DFQATT, SNEGSKA (reference sequence). The DNA for the CDR3 is TGCAGTGCTAGATTAGGGGGGCACAATGAGCAGTACTTC. It is translated as CSARLGGHNEQYF.

V is TRBV2 and J is TRBJ2-5, with 7 nucleotides matching TRBD1. The germline V gene encodes CDR1 SNHLY and CDR2 FYNNEI. V shed 8 bases and J 5 bases; nucleotides not matched to a gene: 11. This CDR3 has 14 amino acids. The CDR3 DNA sequence: TGTGCCAGCGAAGATGCACAGGGGTTCGAGACCCAGTACTTC. Protein: CASEDAQGFETQYF. Drawing the rest from reference TRBV2 and TRBJ2-5, the complete variable domain is EPEVTQTPSHQVTQMGQEVILRCVPISNHLYFYWYRQILGQKVEFLVSFYNNEISEKSEIFDDQFSVERPDGSNFTLKIRSTKLEDSAMYFCASEDAQGFETQYFGPGTRLLVL.

Comments on this clonotype: Given a much more abundant clone one base away, this may be a read error. The V and J genes are TRBV29-1 and TRBJ2-3; no reliable D call. V lost 3 bases, J lost 6 bases, and 22 bases lay in between. The length of the CDR3 is 16 residues. Looked up from germline, CDR1 is SQVTM and CDR2 is ANQGSEA. The CDR3 reads CSVEAVVQDPPDTQYF. Written as DNA, the CDR3 is TGCAGCGTTGAGGCAGTTGTGCAGGACCCCCCGGATACGCAGTATTTT.

Only one count was recorded for this clonotype. This chain links TRBV30 with TRBJ2-1; D remains ambiguous. CDR1 GTSNPN and CDR2 SVGIG come from the germline V gene (reference sequence). This CDR3 has 12 residues. V was trimmed by 0 bases and J by 9 bases, leaving 9 bases between them. The CDR3 DNA reads TGTGCCTGGAGTGTATCTGGGTTTGAGCAGTTCTTC. Translation gives CAWSVSGFEQFF. Drawing the rest from reference TRBV30 and TRBJ2-1, the complete variable domain is SQTIHQWPATLVQPVGSPLSLECTVEGTSNPNLYWYRQAAGRGLQLLFYSVGIGQISSEVPQNLSASRPQDRQFILSSKKLLLSDSGFYLCAWSVSGFEQFFGPGTRLTVL.

The genes are TRBV6-5 and TRBJ1-2; D unclear. Trimming left V 0 bases short and J 3 bases short, with 11 bases between. CDR3 length: 15 residues. Germline CDR1 is MNHEY and CDR2 is SVGAGI. The CDR3: CASSYSAVNYYGYTF. CDR3 DNA: TGTGCCAGCAGTTACTCGGCAGTGAATTACTATGGCTACACCTTC.

The J gene is TRBJ1-5, the V gene TRBV5-1, with D tentatively TRBD1 (5 bases). Germline assignment: CDR1 SGHRS and CDR2 YFSETQ. Trimming removed 5 bases at V and 4 bases at J, with 16 bases between. The CDR3 spans 15 residues. The CDR3 DNA is TGCGCCAGCAGTTCCCAGGGCCTCGTGAATCAGCCCCAGCATTTT. Encoded protein: CASSSQGLVNQPQHF.

Points on this clonotype: Germline is not matched at one junction end, which may reflect a read error. The genes are TRBV4-2 and TRBJ2-5; the D is unclear. This CDR3 contains 13 residues. The V gene's germline CDR1 is LGHNA and CDR2 YNFKEQ. The chain's CDR3 is CASSSGQQVTQYF. The CDR3 DNA reads as TGTGCCAGCAGCTCCGGCCAACAAGTGACCCAGTACTTC.

In its sample, this clonotype was seen a few times. The chain employs TRBV3-1 and TRBJ1-2, with 8 bases identical to TRBD1. J lost 0 bases, V lost 1 base, and 4 bases had no gene match. Germline loops: CDR1 LGHDT, CDR2 YNNKEL (reference sequence). The CDR3 sequence is 16 residues long. The CDR3 is CASSQGGQVPNYGYTF. For the CDR3, the DNA is TGTGCCAGCAGCCAAGGGGGACAGGTCCCTAACTATGGCTACACCTTC.

In its sample, this clonotype was seen a few times. The chain carries TRBV5-1 and TRBJ2-1; TRBD2 agrees at 7 bases. This CDR3 comprises 15 residues. From germline, CDR1 is SGHRS and CDR2 YFSETQ. Unmatched junction bases numbered 9, after V lost 0 bases and J lost 9 bases. CDR3 protein: CASSLGTRELGEQFF. The CDR3, as DNA: TGCGCCAGCAGCTTGGGGACTAGGGAGCTGGGTGAGCAGTTCTTC.